This T cell receptor (beta chain) was sequenced during a study of T cells expressing NK-cell markers. TCR beta cDNA was made by 5'RACE template switching with UMIs. TCRdb re-analyzed the 5' RACE reads; it lists each CDR3 protein once, without DNA. Recorded for this sample: hundreds of thousands of distinct CDR3 sequences. Findings and caveats of the study: Of the CD8+ T cell pool in over 5 donors, about 1.0-7.0% was accounted for by dominant NKG2C+ clonotypes. Nothing established the HCMV specificity of expanded NKG2C+ T cell clones. These clonotypes additionally ranked first within the CD3+CD56-NKG2C+ fraction of a handful of donors.

Details on this clonotype: Its antigen is unknown.

CDR1 is LGHDT and CDR2 is YNNKEL in the germline V gene (reference sequence). The CDR3 loop spans 11 amino acids. The sample consisted of blood T cells: a sorted CD56 or NKG2C T cell subset, CD4+ or CD8+ T cells, or bulk PBMC T cells (not recorded which). The receptor comes from a man aged 18 to 69 in good health. The chain couples TRBV3-1 to TRBJ2-7; the TRBD1 assignment by TCRdb is unverifiable without DNA. CDR3 region: CASSHRGEQYF.